This TCR beta chain was observed in a study of T-cell memory formation after mild COVID-19 listed by TCRdb under 2021. Study-level background: Most TCR sequence clusters were specific to one of the two donors. T-cell clones expanding and contracting after mild COVID-19 in a couple of donors were tracked by longitudinal TCRalpha and TCRbeta repertoire sequencing. Two young, previously healthy adult volunteers made up the cohort, one male and one female.

This clonotype came up once. Its antigen has not been determined. No per-base quality is available; no much larger clone lies one base away. Ficoll-Paque density gradient centrifugation was the method used to isolate PBMCs. Sequencing took place on an Illumina NovaSeq 6000. TCRalpha and TCRbeta cDNA libraries were built by 5'RACE with constant-segment primers, adding sample barcodes and unique molecular identifiers. RNA was extracted from every sample with Trizol reagent. Amplification of the libraries took two PCR steps, and the second step added a second sample barcode plus Illumina TruSeq adapters. Sequencing of libraries was performed on an Illumina NovaSeq with 2 x 150 bp paired-end reads. As for the original processing: With migec v1.2.7, reads were demultiplexed and then collapsed into UMI-guided consensus sequences. Using mixcr v2.1.11, UMI consensuses were aligned to TRA and TRB V and J templates and then assembled into clonotypes. A clonotype was counted as expanded or contracted only when both edgeR and NoisET called the clonotype significant, with the noise models trained on biological replicates. For edgeR calls, a false discovery rate-adjusted p below 0.01 and a log2 fold-change threshold of 1 were applied. PCA with hierarchical clustering of max-normalized trajectories of the 1000 most abundant clonotypes was used as exploratory dynamics analysis. Separately sequenced CD4+ and CD8+ repertoires were used to assign the CD4 or CD8 phenotype of responding clones. The public reads were reprocessed in TCRdb via fastp at Q25 and MiXCR, keeping in-frame beta chains. Entries are consolidated by CDR3 protein sequence, retaining the most common genes and DNA. The V and J calls, along with clone size, are taken from TCRdb and not from the paper's own processing. For this sample the table gives some 440,000 distinct CDR3 sequences, of which roughly 23% were detected only once. The ten largest make up around 13% of the sample.

Overall study outcomes, separate from this receptor: Some responding clones were detected in pre-infection memory, which suggested that pre-existing cross-reactive memory T cells had joined the SARS-CoV-2 response. Whether the second-wave clones peaking on day 37 were SARS-CoV-2 specific was not confirmed. The study covered only a couple of mild cases, and larger cohorts including severe cases with pre-infection samples were considered necessary. Contracting CD4+ clones appeared mostly in the CM and EM memory subsets, whereas CD8+ clones were enriched in EMRA. Clones contracting from day 15 to 85 had balanced CD4/CD8 phenotypes, while a second wave expanding from day 15 to 37 was biased towards CD4+.

From cysteine to phenylalanine, the CDR3 is 12 amino acids long. Just CDR3 DNA is preserved here, 36 bases in frame from base 1. Trimming removed 5 bases from V and 13 bases from J; the gene matches leave 7 bases unexplained. CDR1 and CDR2 were assigned from the germline V gene (reference sequence) as SEHNR and FQNEAQ. The chain couples TRBV7-9 to TRBJ2-1; 8 central bases correspond to TRBD2. The sequenced sample was PBMCs or a T cell subset sorted from them (not recorded which). The clonotype comes from an adult woman who had mild COVID-19 (a few samples of this study predate the infection). The sample titles of this study are shuffled in the database, so cell type and time point are left out; the donor was told from shared clones. The DNA sequence is TGTGCCAGCAGCCCACCGGGGGGGCCTCAGTTCTTC. The encoded protein is CASSPPGGPQFF.